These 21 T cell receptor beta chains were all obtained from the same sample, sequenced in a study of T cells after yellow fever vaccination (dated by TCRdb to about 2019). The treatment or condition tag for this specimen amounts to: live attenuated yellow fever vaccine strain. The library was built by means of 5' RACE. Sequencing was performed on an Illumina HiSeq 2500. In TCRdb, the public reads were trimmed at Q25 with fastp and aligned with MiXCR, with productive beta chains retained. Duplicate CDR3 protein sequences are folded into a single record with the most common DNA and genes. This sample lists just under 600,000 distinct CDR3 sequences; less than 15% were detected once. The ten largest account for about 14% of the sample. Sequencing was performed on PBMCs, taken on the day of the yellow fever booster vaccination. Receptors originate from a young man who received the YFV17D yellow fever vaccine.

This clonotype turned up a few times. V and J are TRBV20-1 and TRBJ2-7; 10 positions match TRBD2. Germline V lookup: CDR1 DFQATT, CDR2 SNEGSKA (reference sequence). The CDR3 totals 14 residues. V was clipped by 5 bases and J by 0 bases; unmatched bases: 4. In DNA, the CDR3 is TGCAGTGCTCGAGCGGGAGGGAGCTCCTACGAGCAGTACTTC. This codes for CSARAGGSSYEQYF.

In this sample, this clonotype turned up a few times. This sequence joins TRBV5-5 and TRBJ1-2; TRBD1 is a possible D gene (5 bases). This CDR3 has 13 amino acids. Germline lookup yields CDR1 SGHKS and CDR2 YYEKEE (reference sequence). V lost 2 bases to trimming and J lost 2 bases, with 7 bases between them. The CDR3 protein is CASSFRQNYGYTF. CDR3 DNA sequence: TGTGCCAGCAGCTTTCGACAGAACTATGGCTACACCTTC.

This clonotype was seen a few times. CDR3 DNA: TGCAGCGTTGAAATGCATAGGACAGGCCCAGTCGATGGCTACACCTTC. It specifies CSVEMHRTGPVDGYTF. The chain recombines TRBV29-1 with TRBJ1-2, with TRBD1 matching 7 bases. The length of the CDR3 is 16 residues. Germline CDR1 SQVTM, CDR2 ANQGSEA. J was trimmed by 6 bases and V by 2 bases; bases with no gene match: 15.

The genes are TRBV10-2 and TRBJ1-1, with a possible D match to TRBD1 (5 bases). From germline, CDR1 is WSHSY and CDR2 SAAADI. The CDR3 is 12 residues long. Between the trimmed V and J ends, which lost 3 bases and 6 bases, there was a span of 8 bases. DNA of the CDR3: TGCGCCAGCAGTGACAGGGTCTCTGAAGCTTTCTTT. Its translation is CASSDRVSEAFF.

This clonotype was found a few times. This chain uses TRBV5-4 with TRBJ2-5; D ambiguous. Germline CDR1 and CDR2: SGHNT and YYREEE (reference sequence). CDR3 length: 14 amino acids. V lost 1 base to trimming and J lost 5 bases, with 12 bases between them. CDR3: CASSLLAERETQYF. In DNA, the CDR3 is TGTGCCAGCAGCTTGCTGGCAGAAAGGGAGACCCAGTACTTC. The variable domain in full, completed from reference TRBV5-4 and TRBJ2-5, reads ETGVTQSPTHLIKTRGQQVTLRCSSQSGHNTVSWYQQALGQGPQFIFQYYREEENGRGNFPPRFSGLQFPNYSSELNVNALELDDSALYLCASSLLAERETQYFGPGTRLLVL.

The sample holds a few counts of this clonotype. This CDR3 is CASSQGRRGLSSYNEQFF. In DNA form, the CDR3 reads TGCGCCAGCAGCCAAGGCCGGCGGGGCCTTAGCTCCTACAATGAGCAGTTCTTC. V gene TRBV4-3 combines with J gene TRBJ2-1, with D maybe TRBD2 (6 bases). The germline V and J ends were trimmed by 1 base and 0 bases, with 16 bases remaining between them. The CDR3 loop spans 18 amino acids. Germline V gives CDR1 LGHNA, CDR2 YSLEER.

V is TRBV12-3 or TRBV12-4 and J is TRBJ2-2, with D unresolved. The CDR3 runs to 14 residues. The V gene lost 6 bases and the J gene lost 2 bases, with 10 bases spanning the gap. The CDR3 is CASSFGSNTGELFF. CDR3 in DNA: TGTGCCAGCAGCTTCGGTAGTAACACCGGGGAGCTGTTTTTT.

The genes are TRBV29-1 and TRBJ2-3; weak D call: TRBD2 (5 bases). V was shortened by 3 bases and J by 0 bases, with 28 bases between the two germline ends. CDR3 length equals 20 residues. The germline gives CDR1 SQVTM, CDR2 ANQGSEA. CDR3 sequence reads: CSVDPALLSGSGASTDTQYF. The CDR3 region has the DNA TGCAGCGTTGATCCGGCCCTCCTATCTGGCAGCGGAGCTAGCACAGATACGCAGTATTTT.

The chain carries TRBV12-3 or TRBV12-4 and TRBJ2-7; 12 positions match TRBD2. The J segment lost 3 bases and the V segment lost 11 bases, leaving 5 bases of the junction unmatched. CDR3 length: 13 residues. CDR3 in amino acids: CACGTSGYYEQYF. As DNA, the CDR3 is TGTGCCTGCGGGACTAGCGGGTACTACGAGCAGTACTTC.

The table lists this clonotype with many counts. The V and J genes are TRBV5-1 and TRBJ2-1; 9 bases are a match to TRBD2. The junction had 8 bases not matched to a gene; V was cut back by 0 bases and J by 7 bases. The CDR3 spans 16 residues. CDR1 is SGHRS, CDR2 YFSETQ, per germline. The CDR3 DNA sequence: TGCGCCAGCAGCTTGGCTACCGGGACTAGCTTAAATGAGCAGTTCTTC. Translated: CASSLATGTSLNEQFF.

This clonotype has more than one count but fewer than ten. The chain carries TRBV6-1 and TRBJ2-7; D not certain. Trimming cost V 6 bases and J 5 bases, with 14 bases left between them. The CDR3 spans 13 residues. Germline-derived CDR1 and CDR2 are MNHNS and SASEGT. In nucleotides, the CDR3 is TGTGCCAGCAGACCCCGTGGGGAAAACGAGCAGTACTTC. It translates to CASRPRGENEQYF.

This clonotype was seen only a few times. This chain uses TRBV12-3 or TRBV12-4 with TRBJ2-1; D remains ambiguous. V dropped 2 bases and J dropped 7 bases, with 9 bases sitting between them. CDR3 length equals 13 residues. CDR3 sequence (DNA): TGTGCCAGCAGTTTATCTACCCGGAATGAGCAGTTCTTC. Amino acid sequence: CASSLSTRNEQFF.

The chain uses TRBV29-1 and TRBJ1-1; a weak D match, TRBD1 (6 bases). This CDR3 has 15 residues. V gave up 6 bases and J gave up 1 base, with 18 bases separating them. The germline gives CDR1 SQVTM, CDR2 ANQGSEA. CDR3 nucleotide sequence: TGCAGCGTCGCCTACCCGGGACACCAGAACACTGAAGCTTTCTTT. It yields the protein CSVAYPGHQNTEAFF.

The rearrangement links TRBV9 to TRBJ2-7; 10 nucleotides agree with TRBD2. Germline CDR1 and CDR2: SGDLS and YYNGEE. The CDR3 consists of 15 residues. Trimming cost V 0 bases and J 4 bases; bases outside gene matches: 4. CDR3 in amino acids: CASSVESSGSYEQYF. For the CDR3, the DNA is TGTGCCAGCAGCGTAGAGTCTAGCGGGAGTTACGAGCAGTACTTC.

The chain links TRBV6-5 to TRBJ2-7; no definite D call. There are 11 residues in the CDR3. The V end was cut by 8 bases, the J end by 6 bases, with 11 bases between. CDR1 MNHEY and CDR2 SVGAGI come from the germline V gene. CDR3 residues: CASGIWTEQYF. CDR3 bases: TGTGCCAGCGGGATTTGGACCGAGCAGTACTTC.

CDR3: CASSLVLGSSYNEQFF. DNA of the CDR3: TGTGCCAGCAGTTTGGTCTTGGGGAGCTCCTACAATGAGCAGTTCTTC. The chain joins TRBV12-3 or TRBV12-4 to TRBJ2-1; the D gene is possibly TRBD2 (5 bases). V was clipped by 3 bases and J by 0 bases, with 12 bases between them. This CDR3 region has 16 residues.

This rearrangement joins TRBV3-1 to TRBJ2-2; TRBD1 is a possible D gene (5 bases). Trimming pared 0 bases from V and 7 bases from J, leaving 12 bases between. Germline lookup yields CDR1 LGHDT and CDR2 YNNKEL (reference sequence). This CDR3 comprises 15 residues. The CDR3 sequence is CASSQDPRGLGELFF. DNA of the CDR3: TGTGCCAGCAGCCAAGATCCTAGGGGCCTCGGGGAGCTGTTTTTT.

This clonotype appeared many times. CDR3 bases: TGTGCCAGCAGCTTAGAGGCGGGAGAGCAGTTCTTC. It codes for CASSLEAGEQFF. The rearrangement joins TRBV7-2 to TRBJ2-1; tentative D call: TRBD2 (6 bases). The germline V and J ends were trimmed by 1 base and 10 bases, with 8 bases remaining between them. Looked up from germline, CDR1 is SGHTA and CDR2 is FQGNSA. The CDR3 consists of 12 residues. The whole variable domain, remainder taken from reference TRBV7-2 and TRBJ2-1, is GAGVSQSPSNKVTEKGKDVELRCDPISGHTALYWYRQSLGQGLEFLIYFQGNSAPDKSGLPSDRFSAERTGGSVSTLTIQRTQQEDSAVYLCASSLEAGEQFFGPGTRLTVL.

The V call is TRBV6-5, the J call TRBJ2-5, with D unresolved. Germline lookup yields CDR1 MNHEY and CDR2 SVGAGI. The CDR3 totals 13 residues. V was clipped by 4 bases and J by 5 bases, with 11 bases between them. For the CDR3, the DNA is TGTGCCAGCAGTTCGCCAACAGCGGAGACCCAGTACTTC. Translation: CASSSPTAETQYF.

The CDR3 nucleotides read TGCAGTCCCCACGGGGGTGTTACTGAAGCTTTCTTT. Translating it yields CSPHGGVTEAFF. V gene TRBV20-1 combines with J gene TRBJ1-1, with D perhaps matching TRBD1 (5 bases). From germline, CDR1 is DFQATT and CDR2 SNEGSKA (reference sequence). The CDR3 totals 12 residues. V lost 8 bases, J lost 5 bases, and 15 bases lay in between.

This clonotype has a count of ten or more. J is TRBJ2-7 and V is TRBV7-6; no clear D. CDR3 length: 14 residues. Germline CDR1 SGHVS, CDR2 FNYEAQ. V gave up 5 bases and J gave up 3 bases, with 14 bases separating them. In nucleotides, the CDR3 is TGTGCCAGCAGCCCCGGGCTAAGGAGCTACGAGCAGTACTTC. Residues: CASSPGLRSYEQYF. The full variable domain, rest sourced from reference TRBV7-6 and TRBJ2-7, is GAGVSQSPRYKVTKRGQDVALRCDPISGHVSLYWYRQALGQGPEFLTYFNYEAQQDKSGLPNDRFSAERPEGSISTLTIQRTEQRDSAMYRCASSPGLRSYEQYFGPGTRLTVT.